This T cell receptor (beta chain) was sequenced in a study of blood T cell repertoires in COVID-19. Whole-study context: Samples of COVID-19 (acute and convalescent) were obtained from the United States, Italy and Spain. Sources were T cells, B-cell-depleted T cells, or PBMCs; the material itself was cDNA or gDNA.

This clone was seen a few times. Other DNA sequences of this sample code for an identical CDR3. V lost 4 bases to trimming and J lost 5 bases; unmatched junction nucleotides: 2. Germline V gene sequence: CDR1 KGHSH, CDR2 LQKENI. The CDR3 is 13 residues long. Followed over time, Seattle patients had been enrolled while infection was active. In the original analysis: Amplifying reference gene primers gave estimates of nucleated cell counts. Repertoires were generated with immunoSEQ multiplex PCR, while TCRdb's copy carries only in-frame clones and drops some. V, J and clone size were drawn from that table, and D and trimming were deduced from the DNA. The sample shows about 150,000 clones, 84% of them seen only once.

This chain links TRBV18 with TRBJ1-1; 9 positions agree with TRBD1. The sample comprised peripheral blood. This TCR derives from a woman at least 80 years old with COVID-19, enrolled during active disease. CDR3 sequence (DNA): TGTGCCAGCTCACGGGACAGGGAGACTGAAGCTTTCTTT. Its translation is CASSRDRETEAFF.